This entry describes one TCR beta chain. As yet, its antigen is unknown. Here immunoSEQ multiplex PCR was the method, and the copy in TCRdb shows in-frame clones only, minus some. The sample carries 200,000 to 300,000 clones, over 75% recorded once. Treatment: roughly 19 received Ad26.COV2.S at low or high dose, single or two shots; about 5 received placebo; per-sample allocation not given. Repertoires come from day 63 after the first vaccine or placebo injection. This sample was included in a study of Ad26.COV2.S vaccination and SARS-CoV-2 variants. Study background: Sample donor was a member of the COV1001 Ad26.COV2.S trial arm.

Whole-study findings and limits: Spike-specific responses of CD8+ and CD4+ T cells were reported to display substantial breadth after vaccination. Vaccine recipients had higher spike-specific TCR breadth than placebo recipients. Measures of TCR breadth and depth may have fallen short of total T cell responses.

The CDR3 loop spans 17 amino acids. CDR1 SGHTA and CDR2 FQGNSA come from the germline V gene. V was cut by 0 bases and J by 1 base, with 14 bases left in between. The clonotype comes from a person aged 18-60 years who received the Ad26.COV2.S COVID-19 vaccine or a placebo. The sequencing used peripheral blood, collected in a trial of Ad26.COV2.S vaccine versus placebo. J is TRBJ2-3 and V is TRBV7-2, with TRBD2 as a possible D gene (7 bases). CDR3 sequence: CASSLAGGRTGTDTQYF. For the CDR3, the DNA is TGTGCCAGCAGCTTAGCGGGGGGGCGGACAGGCACAGATACGCAGTATTTT.